This is a list of T cell receptor beta chains from one sample in a study of blood T cell repertoires in COVID-19. TCRdb's copy holds only in-frame clones and misses some; the assay was immunoSEQ multiplex PCR. Of around 440,000 clones detected, about 91% appear once; the ten largest clones hold around 12%. Sequences were obtained from peripheral blood. These receptors were collected from a woman aged 45-60 years with COVID-19, enrolled during active disease. The CDR3 runs from the conserved cysteine through the conserved F or W. A D gene is named only where the DNA matches it firmly. Clone size is shown for a subset of rows, as once, few, many or a class of expanded clone.

NA	TRBJ2-3	TRBV9	NA	CASSVGTSTDTQYF	TGTGCCAGCAGCGTGGGGACTAGCACAGATACGCAGTATTTT
NA	TRBJ1-1	TRBV15	NA	CATSRLNTEAFF	TGTGCCACCAGCAGACTCAACACTGAAGCTTTCTTT
once	TRBJ1-6	TRBV5-1	NA	CASSNRVDSPLHF	TGCGCCAGCAGTAACAGGGTTGATTCACCCCTCCACTTT
NA	TRBJ1-1	TRBV10-3	TRBD1	CAIRDRGDTEAFF	TGTGCCATCAGGGACAGGGGGGACACTGAAGCTTTCTTT
NA	TRBJ1-6	TRBV28	NA	CASSLPGGTDHSPLHF	TGTGCCAGCAGTTTACCCGGGGGGACCGACCATTCACCCCTCCACTTT
NA	TRBJ1-3	TRBV7-9	NA	CASSFGAGNTIYF	TGTGCCAGCAGCTTCGGGGCTGGAAACACCATATATTTT
NA	TRBJ1-1	TRBV19	NA	CASSIGGTSAFF	TGTGCCAGTAGTATCGGAGGAACTTCGGCTTTCTTT
NA	TRBJ1-1	TRBV6-1	NA	CASSEVEPPGTEAFF	TGTGCCAGCAGTGAAGTAGAACCTCCAGGCACTGAAGCTTTCTTT
NA	TRBJ1-6	TRBV6-5	NA	CASSYYSESPLHF	TGTGCCAGCAGTTACTACTCTGAATCACCCCTCCACTTT
once	TRBJ2-7	TRBV19	TRBD1	CASSIERGPYEQYF	TGTGCCAGTAGTATAGAGAGGGGGCCTTACGAGCAGTACTTC
NA	TRBJ1-2	TRBV7-6	TRBD1	CASSRQGARSDYGYTF	TGTGCCAGCAGTCGACAGGGGGCGCGGTCCGACTATGGCTACACCTTC
NA	TRBJ1-1	TRBV7-9	NA	CASTEGGLGTEAFF	TGTGCCAGCACCGAGGGCGGATTGGGCACTGAAGCTTTCTTT
NA	TRBJ2-3	TRBV7-3	TRBD2	CASSLGLAETDTQYF	TGTGCCAGCAGCTTGGGACTAGCAGAAACAGATACGCAGTATTTT
NA	TRBJ2-7	TRBV13	TRBD2	CASSLTSGGRYEQYF	TGTGCCAGCAGCTTGACTAGCGGGGGGAGGTACGAGCAGTACTTC
NA	TRBJ1-1	TRBV2	NA	CASGRTMNTEAFF	TGTGCCAGCGGTCGTACTATGAACACTGAAGCTTTCTTT
NA	TRBJ1-6	TRBV6-5	TRBD1	CASSRDRESPLHF	TGTGCCAGCAGCCGGGACAGGGAGTCACCCCTCCACTTT
NA	TRBJ1-5	TRBV2	NA	CASSERAGVLNQPQHF	TGTGCCAGCAGTGAAAGGGCAGGGGTTCTCAATCAGCCCCAGCATTTT
NA	TRBJ2-5	TRBV7-2	TRBD2	CASSSSRLAGQETQYF	TGTGCCAGCAGCTCCTCTAGACTAGCGGGGCAAGAGACCCAGTACTTC
NA	TRBJ2-3	TRBV7-9	NA	CASSLDSADTQYF	TGTGCCAGCAGCTTAGATAGTGCGGATACGCAGTATTTT
NA	TRBJ2-7	TRBV5-1	NA	CASSLSQGNEQYF	TGCGCCAGCAGCTTGTCACAGGGAAACGAGCAGTACTTC
once	TRBJ2-5	TRBV19	TRBD1	CASSIMSGGEETQYF	TGTGCCAGTAGTATAATGTCAGGGGGAGAGGAGACCCAGTACTTC
NA	TRBJ1-3	TRBV30	NA	CAWSVQILSGNTIYF	TGTGCCTGGAGTGTACAAATCCTCTCTGGAAACACCATATATTTT
NA	TRBJ2-6	TRBV12-3/TRBV12-4	TRBD1	CASSRDRGVLTF	TGTGCCAGCAGTAGGGACAGGGGCGTCCTGACTTTC
NA	TRBJ1-2	TRBV5-6	TRBD1	CASSQTGQGPYGYTF	TGTGCCAGCAGCCAAACGGGACAGGGTCCCTATGGCTACACCTTC
NA	TRBJ2-2	TRBV28	NA	CASSLGGNTGELFF	TGTGCCAGCAGCCTAGGGGGGAACACCGGGGAGCTGTTTTTT
NA	TRBJ1-1	TRBV7-3	NA	CASSSGPSNTEAFF	TGTGCCAGCAGCTCAGGGCCCTCGAACACTGAAGCTTTCTTT
NA	TRBJ2-6	TRBV11-1	NA	CASSLGQASGANVLTF	TGTGCCAGCAGCTTAGGGCAGGCCTCTGGGGCCAACGTCCTGACTTTC
NA	TRBJ1-2	TRBV29-1	NA	CSVEGYVGADYGYTF	TGCAGCGTTGAAGGGTACGTTGGGGCGGACTATGGCTACACCTTC
NA	TRBJ1-2	TRBV24-1	NA	CATSEEEDYGYTF	TGTGCCACCAGTGAAGAGGAAGACTATGGCTACACCTTC
NA	TRBJ1-6	TRBV28	TRBD1	CASSLPDRGTALHF	TGTGCCAGCAGTTTGCCTGACAGGGGGACGGCCCTCCACTTT
once	TRBJ1-1	TRBV7-9	NA	CASSPLVDTEAFF	TGTGCCAGCAGCCCACTTGTTGACACTGAAGCTTTCTTT
NA	TRBJ1-2	TRBV5-4	TRBD1	CASSSGQGSFYGYTF	TGTGCCAGCAGCTCGGGACAGGGATCCTTCTATGGCTACACCTTC
NA	TRBJ1-2	TRBV2	TRBD1	CASSEALLGQGGYTF	TGTGCCAGCAGTGAAGCGCTTTTGGGACAGGGGGGCTACACCTTC
NA	TRBJ1-1	TRBV4-1	TRBD1	CASSPGQGGYTEAFF	TGCGCCAGCAGCCCAGGACAGGGGGGATACACTGAAGCTTTCTTT
NA	TRBJ1-1	TRBV27	TRBD1	CASSTLTGVGTEAFF	TGTGCCAGCAGTACATTAACAGGGGTGGGTACTGAAGCTTTCTTT
NA	TRBJ2-1	TRBV5-1	TRBD2	CASSFGLAGNEQFF	TGCGCCAGCAGCTTTGGACTAGCGGGTAATGAGCAGTTCTTC
NA	TRBJ2-7	TRBV29-1	NA	CSGRTVYEQYF	TGCAGCGGCCGGACAGTCTACGAGCAGTACTTC
NA	TRBJ1-1	TRBV6-5	NA	CASRNRVNTEAFF	TGTGCCAGCAGGAACAGGGTTAACACTGAAGCTTTCTTT
NA	TRBJ1-2	TRBV7-3	NA	CASSLNRDYGYTF	TGTGCCAGCAGCTTAAACAGGGACTATGGCTACACCTTC
NA	TRBJ1-4	TRBV5-1	TRBD1	CASSKAGTGDEKLFF	TGCGCCAGCAGCAAAGCCGGGACAGGGGATGAAAAACTGTTTTTT
NA	TRBJ1-2	TRBV19	NA	CASSIAGPGGYTF	TGTGCCAGTAGTATCGCGGGGCCGGGTGGCTACACCTTC
NA	TRBJ2-7	TRBV3-1/TRBV3-2	NA	CASSQTAGEQYF	TGTGCCAGCAGCCAGACCGCGGGGGAGCAGTACTTC
few	TRBJ1-3	TRBV2	TRBD1	CASSGDRGQGNTIYF	TGTGCCAGCAGTGGGGACAGGGGGCAAGGAAACACCATATATTTT
NA	TRBJ2-5	TRBV3-1/TRBV3-2	TRBD2	CASSQDLEGGETQYF	TGTGCCAGCAGCCAAGATCTGGAGGGAGGGGAGACCCAGTACTTC
NA	TRBJ1-3	TRBV7-9	NA	CASRGAGNTIYF	TGTGCCAGCAGAGGGGCCGGAAACACCATATATTTT
NA	TRBJ1-1	TRBV3-1/TRBV3-2	NA	CASSQRGANTEAFF	TGTGCCAGCAGCCAAAGGGGCGCGAACACTGAAGCTTTCTTT